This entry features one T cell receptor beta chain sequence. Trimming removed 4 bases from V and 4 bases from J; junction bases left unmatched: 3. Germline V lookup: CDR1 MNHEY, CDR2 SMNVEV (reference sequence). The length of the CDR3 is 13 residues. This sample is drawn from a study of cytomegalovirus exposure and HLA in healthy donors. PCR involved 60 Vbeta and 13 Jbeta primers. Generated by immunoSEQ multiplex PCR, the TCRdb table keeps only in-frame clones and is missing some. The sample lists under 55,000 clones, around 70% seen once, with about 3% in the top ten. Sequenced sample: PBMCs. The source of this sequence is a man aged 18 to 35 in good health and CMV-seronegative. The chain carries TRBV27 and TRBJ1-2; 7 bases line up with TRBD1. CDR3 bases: TGTGCCAGCAGTTGGGGACAGTCCTATGGCTACACCTTC. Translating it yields CASSWGQSYGYTF.